This TCR beta chain is from a study of T cell repertoires in cytomegalovirus infection. In its sample, this clonotype was seen a few times. The antigen remains undetermined. Trimming took off 5 bases at V and 3 bases at J, with 14 bases between the two ends. The CDR3 runs 14 residues. Germline CDR1 MNHEY, CDR2 SMNVEV (reference sequence). TCRdb re-derived calls from the reads in MiXCR, one entry per CDR3 protein. The table lists roughly 800,000 distinct CDR3 sequences, about 27% of them singletons. This clonotype was obtained from a human donor in good health (CMV status not recorded). Some clones in this sample may be carry-over from other donors' samples. Sequenced material: cultured CD8+ T cells from PBMCs, taken from culture after CMV antigen stimulation. The chain couples TRBV27 to TRBJ2-7; the D gene is possibly TRBD1 (6 bases). Here the CDR3 reads CASSPQGILYEQYV. DNA of the CDR3: TGTGCCAGCAGTCCGCAGGGGATTCTCTACGAGCAGTACGTC.